Below, 4 T cell receptor beta chains from the same sample are listed, as sequenced in a study of blood T cells in healthy people across ages. PCR was performed a second time for about 7 to 12 cycles using a sample-barcoded 5' primer and a J-beta primer mix. TCRdb re-analysed the 5' RACE reads in MiXCR, keeping a single row per CDR3 protein. The sample has around 1,800,000 distinct CDR3 sequences, 30% to 40% seen once. The sequenced sample was blood. All receptors derive from a human donor in good health.

The genes are TRBV19 and TRBJ1-1; D is ambiguous. Germline-derived CDR1 and CDR2 are LNHDA and SQIVND (reference sequence). V dropped 6 bases and J dropped 6 bases, with 11 bases sitting between them. The length of the CDR3 is 12 residues. The CDR3 DNA reads as TGTGCCAGTAGCCCAGTGGGATCTGAAGCTTTCTTT. Translated, it gives CASSPVGSEAFF.

The chain combines TRBV15 with TRBJ1-2; 7 nucleotides agree with TRBD1. The CDR3 sequence is 14 residues long. Looked up from germline, CDR1 is LNHNV and CDR2 is YYDKDF (reference sequence). V lost 1 base to trimming and J lost 10 bases; unmatched junction nucleotides: 9. This CDR3 is CATSRAQTDRFYTF. The CDR3 DNA is TGTGCCACCAGCAGAGCCCAGACGGACAGGTTCTACACCTTC.

This clonotype occurred a few times. The rearrangement links TRBV20-1 to TRBJ1-4; a possible D gene is TRBD1 (5 bases). Germline CDR1 is DFQATT and CDR2 is SNEGSKA (reference sequence). V lost 3 bases and J lost 4, with 6 bases in between. This CDR3 contains 12 residues. The CDR3 loop is CSASGGNEKLFF. As DNA, the CDR3 is TGCAGTGCTAGTGGGGGTAATGAAAAACTGTTTTTT.

Comments on this clonotype: At one end the junction does not follow the germline gene, possibly because of a read error. The gene calls are TRBV7-2 and TRBJ2-3, with D hard to call. The V gene's germline CDR1 is SGHTA and CDR2 FQGNSA. This CDR3 is built from 14 residues. CDR3 sequence: CVSSLISGTDTQYF. As DNA, the CDR3 is TGTGTCAGCAGCTTAATTAGTGGGACAGATACGCAGTATTTT.